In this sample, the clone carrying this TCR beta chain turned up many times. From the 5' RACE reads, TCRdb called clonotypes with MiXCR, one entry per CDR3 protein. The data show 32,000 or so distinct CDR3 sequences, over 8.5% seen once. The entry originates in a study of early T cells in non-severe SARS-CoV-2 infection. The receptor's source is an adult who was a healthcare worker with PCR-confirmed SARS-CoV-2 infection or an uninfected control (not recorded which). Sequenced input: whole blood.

CDR3 DNA sequence: TGCGCCAGCAGCCAAGCAAAATCCAGCTCCTACAATGAGCAGTTCTTC. Its translation: CASSQAKSSSYNEQFF. This chain links TRBV4-1 with TRBJ2-1; unclear D gene. Germline V gene data show CDR1 as MGHRA and CDR2 as YSYEKL. This CDR3 region has 16 residues. The germline V and J ends were trimmed by 1 base and 0 bases, with 10 bases remaining between them.